This T cell receptor beta chain was identified during a study of CD8 T cells in ankylosing spondylitis. This clonotype was counted ten times or more. Each CDR3 protein is one row after TCRdb ran MiXCR on the 5' RACE reads. Of approximately 35,000 distinct CDR3 sequences listed, about 10% are singletons. This CDR3 is 16 amino acids long. V lost 5 bases to trimming and J lost 7 bases; unmatched junction nucleotides: 18. CDR1 and CDR2 (germline): DFQATT, SNEGSKA (reference sequence). Sequenced sample: synovial fluid, either unsorted or a sorted T cell fraction (not recorded which). V gene TRBV20-1 combines with J gene TRBJ2-7; TRBD2 matches 9 bases. The TCR comes from a male donor with ankylosing spondylitis. CDR3 DNA sequence: TGCAGTGCTGCCCCCAGGGGTAGCGGGAGCAGTGGTGAGCAGTACTTC. Its protein is CSAAPRGSGSSGEQYF.